One sample yielded the 11 T cell receptor beta chains listed below, sequenced in a study of CD8 T cells in Susac syndrome. With random hexamers, about 0.45 to 1 ug RNA was reverse transcribed. Each CDR3 protein gets one entry after TCRdb re-called the immunoSEQ multiplex PCR reads with MiXCR. The repertoire holds around 130,000 distinct CDR3 sequences, with approximately 94% as singletons. Sequences were obtained from CD4+ T cells from PBMCs. The source is a human donor with multiple sclerosis.

The chain carries TRBV20-1 and TRBJ2-5; the match to TRBD2 covers 7 bases. The J segment lost 2 bases and the V segment lost 6 bases, leaving 12 bases of the junction unmatched. Germline CDR1 and CDR2: DFQATT and SNEGSKA (reference sequence). CDR3 length: 15 residues. CDR3 bases: TGCAGTGCCCCCGACGCCCGAGCGGGACAAGAGACCCAGTACTTC. This sequence encodes CSAPDARAGQETQYF.

This CDR3 is CSADLGIGNEQFF. The CDR3 DNA sequence: TGCAGTGCTGACCTTGGTATAGGCAATGAGCAGTTCTTC. The chain carries TRBV20-1 and TRBJ2-1; D ambiguous. CDR3 size: 13 residues. CDR1 is DFQATT and CDR2 is SNEGSKA in the germline V gene (reference sequence). V shed 5 bases and J shed 6 bases, with 14 bases lying between them.

V is TRBV7-2 and J is TRBJ2-2, with TRBD1 identical over 12 bases. The V gene end was trimmed by 0 bases and the J gene end by 6 bases; junction bases not matched to a gene: 8. The CDR3 consists of 18 residues. In germline, CDR1 is SGHTA, CDR2 FQGNSA. The CDR3 region is CASSLAIRGQGAAGELFF. DNA of the CDR3: TGTGCCAGCAGCTTAGCTATTAGGGGACAGGGGGCCGCCGGGGAGCTGTTTTTT.

The chain carries TRBV5-1 and TRBJ1-1, with a possible D match to TRBD1 (6 bases). This CDR3 is 14 amino acids long. The V and J ends lost 3 bases and 5 bases respectively, with 14 bases between them. Germline V lookup: CDR1 SGHRS, CDR2 YFSETQ. CDR3 sequence reads: CASSWSLQGTEAFF. CDR3 DNA: TGCGCCAGCAGCTGGAGTCTCCAGGGGACTGAAGCTTTCTTT.

J is TRBJ2-1 and V is TRBV6-1, with 12 bases aligning to TRBD2. CDR3 length: 16 amino acids. J was trimmed by 2 bases and V by 6 bases; bases with no gene match: 5. Per the germline V gene, CDR1 is MNHNS and CDR2 is SASEGT. This CDR3 reads CASRPRTSGTYNEQFF. CDR3 nucleotides: TGTGCCAGCAGACCCCGGACTAGCGGGACCTACAATGAGCAGTTCTTC.

The J gene is TRBJ2-7, the V gene TRBV4-2; D uncertain. Germline CDR1 reads LGHNA; CDR2 reads YNFKEQ. There are 14 residues in the CDR3. With 0 bases removed from V and 1 base from J, the gap between germline ends came to 7 bases. CDR3 sequence: CASSQDIGSYEQYF. The CDR3, as DNA: TGTGCCAGCAGCCAAGACATAGGATCCTACGAGCAGTACTTC.

The CDR3, as DNA: TGTGCCAGCAGTCCGCCTTTACGAGGTCCCGGGGAGCTGTTTTTT. Translation gives CASSPPLRGPGELFF. The chain couples TRBV3-1 to TRBJ2-2; D uncertain. Germline CDR1 reads LGHDT; CDR2 reads YNNKEL (reference sequence). Trimming cost V 6 bases and J 6 bases, with 17 bases left between them. The CDR3 totals 15 residues.

This clonotype was found once. This sequence joins TRBV6-5 and TRBJ1-1; D gene unclear. The V gene's germline CDR1 is MNHEY and CDR2 SVGAGI. The CDR3 contains 15 residues. V was pared by 2 bases and J by 0 bases, with 10 bases between. The CDR3 sequence: CASSYTKIMNTEAFF. The CDR3 DNA is TGTGCCAGCAGTTACACAAAGATTATGAACACTGAAGCTTTCTTT.

The gene calls are TRBV19 and TRBJ1-1, with D hard to call. Germline values: CDR1 LNHDA, CDR2 SQIVND (reference sequence). Trimming pared 3 bases from V and 2 bases from J, leaving 4 bases between. This CDR3 is 12 amino acids long. The CDR3 DNA sequence: TGTGCCAGTAGTATCCTCAACACTGAAGCTTTCTTT. Amino acid sequence: CASSILNTEAFF.

The V and J genes are TRBV29-1 and TRBJ2-2; D is undetermined. CDR3 length equals 13 residues. V lost 0 bases to trimming and J lost 6 bases, with 8 bases between them. Germline loops: CDR1 SQVTM, CDR2 ANQGSEA. The CDR3 spells CSVEDWSSGELFF. The CDR3, as DNA: TGCAGCGTTGAAGATTGGAGTTCCGGGGAGCTGTTTTTT.

The J gene is TRBJ1-1, the V gene TRBV5-4; D ambiguous. In germline, CDR1 is SGHNT, CDR2 YYREEE (reference sequence). V was shortened by 0 bases and J by 1 base, with 7 bases between the two germline ends. The CDR3 runs 14 residues. The CDR3 region is CASSLGPKNTEAFF. The CDR3, as DNA: TGTGCCAGCAGCTTGGGACCGAAGAACACTGAAGCTTTCTTT.